These 11 T cell receptor beta chains share one sample of origin, sequenced in a study of regulatory T cells in long-lasting Graves disease. Researchers made TCR beta libraries by using iRepertoire HTBI primers and running Arm-PCR on CDR3 regions. In TCRdb, the multiplex PCR reads were re-called with MiXCR into one record per CDR3 protein. The data hold about 440,000 distinct CDR3 sequences, with 14% to 15% observed a single time. Time point described: newly diagnosed GD, antithyroid drugs for less than 3 months. From PBMCs, RNA was extracted and then used to make the TCR library. This same sample was also taken into another study, of T cells in Graves' hyperthyroidism and ophthalmopathy.

The sequencing used peripheral blood mononuclear cells (PBMCs), collected at new diagnosis, from a patient treated with antithyroid drugs. The receptors derive from a woman aged 30 to 39 with Graves disease.

This clonotype has ten or more counts. V usage is TRBV6-1 and J usage is TRBJ2-7; 15 nucleotides align to TRBD2. The CDR3 extends over 17 amino acids. The junction had 11 bases not matched to a gene; V was cut back by 8 bases and J by 3 bases. The germline V gene encodes CDR1 MNHNS and CDR2 SASEGT. CDR3 sequence reads: CASSGLAGGPSLYEQYF. The DNA for the CDR3 is TGTGCCAGCTCCGGACTAGCGGGAGGGCCTTCCCTCTACGAGCAGTACTTC.

This clonotype was counted at least ten times. A much larger clone sits a single nucleotide away, making a read error possible. The chain is built from TRBV5-1 and TRBJ2-1, with 10 bases fitting TRBD1. The CDR3 extends over 15 amino acids. Per the germline V gene, CDR1 is SGHRS and CDR2 is YFSETQ. The CDR3: CASSGGQGLWNEQLF. The CDR3 DNA follows: TGCGCCAGCAGCGGGGGACAGGGGCTTTGGAATGAGCAGCTCTTC.

This clonotype appeared many times. The genes are TRBV12-5 and TRBJ2-1, with a possible D match to TRBD2 (5 bases). Germline CDR1 is LGHNT and CDR2 is FRNRAP. V was pared by 3 bases and J by 7 bases, with 7 bases between. CDR3 length: 12 amino acids. The CDR3 sequence is CASGFGINEQFF. CDR3 coding DNA: TGTGCTAGTGGTTTCGGGATTAATGAGCAGTTCTTC. Filled out from reference TRBV12-5 and TRBJ2-1, the complete variable domain reads DARVTQTPRHKVTEMGQEVTMRCQPILGHNTVFWYRQTMMQGLELLAYFRNRAPLDDSGMPKDRFSAEMPDATLATLKIQPSEPRDSAVYFCASGFGINEQFFGPGTRLTVL.

The rearrangement uses TRBV3-1 and TRBJ2-7; D unclear. CDR1 LGHDT and CDR2 YNNKEL come from the germline V gene (reference sequence). The CDR3 has 13 amino acids. V lost 0 bases and J 3 bases, leaving 6 bases between the germline ends. In DNA form, the CDR3 reads TGTGCCAGCAGCCAAGATCCGTACTACGAGCAGTACTTC. Translated: CASSQDPYYEQYF.

This clonotype has ten or more counts. The chain recombines TRBV20-1 with TRBJ1-5, with D possibly matching TRBD1 (5 bases). Germline-derived CDR1 and CDR2 are DFQATT and SNEGSKA (reference sequence). The CDR3 runs to 14 residues. Between the trimmed V and J ends, which lost 3 bases and 1 base, there was a span of 10 bases. The CDR3: CSASAGLSNQPQHF. The CDR3 DNA reads TGCAGTGCTAGTGCAGGGCTCAGCAATCAGCCCCAGCATTTT.

The sample holds many counts of this clonotype. The CDR3 protein is CASSIANYEQYF. The CDR3 DNA is TGTGCCAGCAGCATAGCGAACTACGAGCAGTACTTC. The chain links TRBV11-3 to TRBJ2-7, with a weak D call TRBD2 (5 bases). CDR1 is SGHNT, CDR2 YENEEA, per germline. Trimming removed 5 bases from V and 3 bases from J, with 8 bases in between. The CDR3 totals 12 residues.

This clonotype was observed a handful of times. The CDR3 reads CASSGLEGVGELFF. Written as DNA, the CDR3 is TGTGCCAGTAGTGGCCTAGAGGGTGTCGGGGAGCTGTTTTTT. This chain joins TRBV19 and TRBJ2-2, with D possibly being TRBD2 (5 bases). The CDR3 covers 14 residues. Trimming left V 5 bases short and J 7 bases short, with 14 bases between. Germline V gene sequence: CDR1 LNHDA, CDR2 SQIVND (reference sequence).

The table lists this clonotype with a count of one. The V call is TRBV7-8, the J call TRBJ1-4; weak D call: TRBD1 (6 bases). V was shortened by 6 bases and J by 0 bases, with 14 bases between the two germline ends. Germline V gene data show CDR1 as SGHVS and CDR2 as FQNEAQ. The length of the CDR3 is 16 residues. The DNA of the CDR3 is TGTGCCAGCAGGAGAAAGGGGGGTGCAACTAATGAAAAACTGTTTTTT. Its protein product is CASRRKGGATNEKLFF. The variable domain in full, completed from reference TRBV7-8 and TRBJ1-4, reads GAGVSQSPRYKVAKRGQDVALRCDPISGHVSLFWYQQALGQGPEFLTYFQNEAQLDKSGLPSDRFFAERPEGSVSTLKIQRTQQEDSAVYLCASRRKGGATNEKLFFGSGTQLSVL.

In this sample, this clonotype turned up a few times. J is TRBJ2-2 and V is TRBV5-1; the D is unclear. The CDR3 is 14 residues long. V lost 0 bases, J lost 5 bases, and 8 bases lay in between. The germline V gene encodes CDR1 SGHRS and CDR2 YFSETQ. The CDR3 loop reads CASSLVLKTGELFF. The CDR3 nucleotides are TGCGCCAGCAGCTTGGTCCTTAAGACCGGGGAGCTGTTTTTT.

This clonotype was counted at least ten times. The CDR3 spells CAWTPYNEQFF. In nucleotides, the CDR3 is TGTGCCTGGACCCCATACAATGAGCAGTTCTTC. The chain carries TRBV30 and TRBJ2-1; D remains unclear. This CDR3 comprises 11 residues. The V end was cut by 4 bases, the J end by 4 bases, with 5 bases between. The germline gives CDR1 GTSNPN, CDR2 SVGIG (reference sequence).

At least ten counts were recorded for this clonotype. The CDR3 is CASSSDGYEQYF. The CDR3 bases are TGTGCCAGCTCATCCGACGGCTACGAGCAGTACTTC. The J gene is TRBJ2-7, the V gene TRBV18, with D unclear. Trimming removed 5 bases from V and 3 bases from J, with 8 bases in between. Germline loops: CDR1 KGHSH, CDR2 LQKENI. The CDR3 loop spans 12 amino acids.